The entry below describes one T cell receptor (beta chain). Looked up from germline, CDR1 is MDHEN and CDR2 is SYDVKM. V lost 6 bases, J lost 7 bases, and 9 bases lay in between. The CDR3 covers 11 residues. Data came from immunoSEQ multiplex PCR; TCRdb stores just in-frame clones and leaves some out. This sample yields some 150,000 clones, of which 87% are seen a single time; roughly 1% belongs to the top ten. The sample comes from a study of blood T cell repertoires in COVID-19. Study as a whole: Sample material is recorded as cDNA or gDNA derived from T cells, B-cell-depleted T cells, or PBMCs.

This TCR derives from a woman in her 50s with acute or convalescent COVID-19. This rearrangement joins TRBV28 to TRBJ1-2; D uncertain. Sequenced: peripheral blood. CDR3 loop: CASSLRLGYTF. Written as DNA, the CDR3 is TGTGCCAGCAGCCTGAGGCTTGGCTACACCTTC.